One and the same sample provided the 32 T cell receptor beta chains below, sequenced in a study of shared clonotypes between healthy human individuals. Produced via immunoSEQ multiplex PCR; TCRdb's table is partial and in-frame only. The table has hundreds of thousands of clones, 55% to 85% seen once. The sequenced material came from memory CD4+ T cells sorted from blood. Subset described: CD45RA-negative fraction. Receptors originate from a woman aged 25 to 45 in good health.

This clone was seen a handful of times. The same CDR3 arises from other DNA sequences in this sample as well. The chain uses TRBV27 and TRBJ1-2; tentative D call: TRBD1 (6 bases). The CDR3 loop spans 14 amino acids. V gave up 3 bases and J gave up 4 bases, with 12 bases separating them. Germline V CDR1 and CDR2: MNHEY, SMNVEV (reference sequence). CDR3 sequence: CASSFSQGPYGYTF. CDR3 DNA sequence: TGTGCCAGCAGTTTTAGTCAGGGGCCCTATGGCTACACCTTC.

This clone has only one observation. The chain is built from TRBV7-9 and TRBJ1-3; D not resolved. This CDR3 has 16 amino acids. Germline values: CDR1 SEHNR, CDR2 FQNEAQ (reference sequence). V was clipped by 0 bases and J by 0 bases, with 9 bases between them. CDR3 nucleotide sequence: TGTGCCAGCAGCTTAGCCCAGCCGAACTCTGGAAACACCATATATTTT. Protein sequence: CASSLAQPNSGNTIYF.

This clone was counted at least ten times. A junction end diverges from the germline sequence, so it may reflect a read error. The rearrangement joins TRBV29-1 to TRBJ2-4; no clear D. CDR3 length: 13 residues. Germline V gives CDR1 SQVTM, CDR2 ANQGSEA. The CDR3 DNA follows: TGCAGCGCTGAAGCCGGAACACAAAACATTCAGTACTTC. Translation: CSAEAGTQNIQYF.

As regards this clone: Possible read error: a much larger clone is one base away. Other DNA sequences from this sample encode an identical CDR3 as well. The chain uses TRBV2 and TRBJ2-5, with D maybe TRBD1 (6 bases). Trimming took 1 base from V and 3 from J, leaving 6 bases between them. The CDR3 consists of 13 residues. Germline values: CDR1 SNHLY, CDR2 FYNNEI. CDR3 protein: CASSEGQEETQYF. CDR3 coding DNA: TGTGCCAGCAGTGAAGGACAGGAAGAGACCCAGTACTTC.

This clone was counted only a few times. The chain employs TRBV12-5 and TRBJ1-5; 11 nucleotides agree with TRBD1. With 6 bases clipped from V and 5 bases from J, the junction kept 12 bases outside the gene matches. The CDR3 consists of 17 residues. Germline values: CDR1 LGHNT, CDR2 FRNRAP. The DNA for the CDR3 is TGTGCTAGTGGCCCGGGACAGGGGGTTGTCGTGCATCAGCCCCAGCATTTT. Translated: CASGPGQGVVVHQPQHF.

The genes are TRBV11-2 and TRBJ1-6; D ambiguous. The ends were cut back, 2 bases at V and 6 bases at J, with 11 bases in the middle. Per the germline V gene, CDR1 is SGHAT and CDR2 is FQNNGV. The CDR3 sequence is 15 residues long. The CDR3 DNA reads as TGTGCCAGCAGCTTATACCGGCCACCTAATTCACCCCTCCACTTT. It encodes CASSLYRPPNSPLHF.

This CDR3 reads CASLGAGETQYF. The CDR3 bases are TGTGCCTCCCTCGGGGCAGGGGAGACCCAGTACTTC. This chain joins TRBV10-3 and TRBJ2-5; D tentatively fits TRBD1 or TRBD2 (5 bases each). The CDR3 extends over 12 amino acids. V was pared by 11 bases and J by 5 bases, with 15 bases between. Germline CDR1 ENHRY, CDR2 SYGVKD.

V usage is TRBV28 and J usage is TRBJ1-2; D not resolved. The CDR3 sequence is 12 residues long. V lost 7 bases and J 1 base, leaving 7 bases between the germline ends. The V gene's germline CDR1 is MDHEN and CDR2 SYDVKM. CDR3 residues: CASNRLNYGYTF. CDR3 in DNA: TGTGCCAGCAACAGACTTAACTATGGCTACACCTTC.

Remarks on this clone: Possible read error: a much larger clone is one base away. This rearrangement joins TRBV20-1 to TRBJ2-7; D not resolved. Germline V gene lookup returns CDR1 DFQATT and CDR2 SNEGSKA (reference sequence). There are 11 residues in the CDR3. Trimming shortened V by 3 bases and J by 3 bases, and 6 bases separated the two germline ends. CDR3 region: CSARLNYEQYF. Here the CDR3 DNA reads TGCAGTGCTAGGCTTAACTACGAGCAGTACTTC.

The chain links TRBV4-2 to TRBJ2-7; the match to TRBD2 covers 12 bases. J was trimmed by 4 bases and V by 0 bases; bases with no gene match: 7. Germline V gives CDR1 LGHNA, CDR2 YNFKEQ. The CDR3 is made up of 17 amino acids. Written as DNA, the CDR3 is TGTGCCAGCAGCCAAGATCTAGGACTAGCGGGGCGTTACGAGCAGTACTTC. Amino acid sequence: CASSQDLGLAGRYEQYF.

V gene TRBV4-2 combines with J gene TRBJ2-5; 11 bases map to TRBD2. The V segment lost 0 bases and the J segment 5 bases; nucleotides outside the gene matches: 8. Germline V lookup: CDR1 LGHNA, CDR2 YNFKEQ. This CDR3 spans 17 amino acids. The chain's CDR3 is CASSQDPLAGGFETQYF. The CDR3 DNA follows: TGTGCCAGCAGCCAAGATCCCCTAGCGGGAGGCTTCGAGACCCAGTACTTC.

The chain uses TRBV9 and TRBJ1-4; TRBD1 aligns across 8 bases. The CDR3 is 12 residues long. Germline V gives CDR1 SGDLS, CDR2 YYNGEE. V gave up 3 bases and J gave up 10 bases; unmatched junction bases: 2. DNA for the CDR3: TGTGCCAGCAGCGACGGACAGGGAAAACTGTTTTTT. Translated: CASSDGQGKLFF.

The chain employs TRBV5-1 and TRBJ2-5, with 10 bases fitting TRBD2. J was trimmed by 2 bases and V by 1 base; bases with no gene match: 11. Germline V CDR1 and CDR2: SGHRS, YFSETQ. The CDR3 is 18 amino acids. The CDR3 is CASSLPSGSSGGQETQYF. CDR3 nucleotide sequence: TGCGCCAGCAGCTTGCCTAGCGGGAGTTCGGGGGGGCAAGAGACCCAGTACTTC.

This clone was detected a few times. This sequence joins TRBV5-4 and TRBJ2-1; 9 bases line up with TRBD1. V trimming: 3 bases; J trimming: 2 bases; junction bases outside the gene matches: 9. The CDR3 extends over 17 amino acids. CDR1 and CDR2 (germline): SGHNT, YYREEE (reference sequence). The CDR3 DNA is TGTGCCAGCAGCTCACGGACAGGGGCCCACCCCTACAATGAGCAGTTCTTC. It encodes CASSSRTGAHPYNEQFF.

The sample holds a few counts of this clone. This sequence joins TRBV6-4 and TRBJ2-7; no firm D call. There are 9 residues in the CDR3. V was pared by 8 bases and J by 1 base, with 0 bases between. Germline V gene sequence: CDR1 MRHNA, CDR2 SNTAGT. This chain's CDR3 is CASSYEQYF. For the CDR3, the DNA is TGTGCCAGCTCCTACGAGCAGTACTTC.

The gene calls are TRBV7-8 and TRBJ2-2; the D gene is possibly TRBD1 (5 bases). V shed 5 bases and J shed 6 bases, with 10 bases lying between them. Germline CDR1 reads SGHVS; CDR2 reads FQNEAQ. The CDR3 covers 13 residues. CDR3 amino acids: CASSHPGPGELFF. In DNA, the CDR3 is TGTGCCAGCAGCCACCCAGGGCCCGGGGAGCTGTTTTTT.

V gene TRBV7-2 combines with J gene TRBJ1-5; D ambiguous. The CDR3 contains 13 residues. V was cut by 5 bases and J by 4 bases, with 9 bases left in between. The V gene's germline CDR1 is SGHTA and CDR2 FQGNSA. DNA of the CDR3: TGTGCCAGCAGCCCCAACACGAATCAGCCCCAGCATTTT. Translating gives CASSPNTNQPQHF.

V gene TRBV19 combines with J gene TRBJ1-5; D unresolved. The V gene's germline CDR1 is LNHDA and CDR2 SQIVND (reference sequence). V lost 7 bases, J lost 1 base, and 14 bases lay in between. This CDR3 region has 15 residues. CDR3 sequence reads: CASNLGPWSNQPQHF. CDR3 in DNA: TGTGCCAGTAATCTAGGGCCCTGGAGCAATCAGCCCCAGCATTTT. The full variable domain, completed using reference TRBV19 and TRBJ1-5, is DGGITQSPKYLFRKEGQNVTLSCEQNLNHDAMYWYRQDPGQGLRLIYYSQIVNDFQKGDIAEGYSVSREKKESFPLTVTSAQKNPTAFYLCASNLGPWSNQPQHFGDGTRLSIL.

This clone was seen a few times. The V gene is TRBV5-4, the J gene TRBJ1-4; 9 bases are a match to TRBD1. This CDR3 has 15 residues. Germline V lookup: CDR1 SGHNT, CDR2 YYREEE (reference sequence). V lost 3 bases and J lost 12; bases outside the gene matches: 12. CDR3 bases: TGTGCCAGCAGCTCCACCTCCGGGACAGGGCATGAACTGTTTTTT. As protein: CASSSTSGTGHELFF. The full variable domain, completed using reference TRBV5-4 and TRBJ1-4, is ETGVTQSPTHLIKTRGQQVTLRCSSQSGHNTVSWYQQALGQGPQFIFQYYREEENGRGNFPPRFSGLQFPNYSSELNVNALELDDSALYLCASSSTSGTGHELFFGSGTQLSVL.

The chain combines TRBV28 with TRBJ2-2; D may be TRBD1 or TRBD2 (5 bases each). The length of the CDR3 is 15 residues. The germline gives CDR1 MDHEN, CDR2 SYDVKM. The V end was cut by 3 bases, the J end by 2 bases, with 10 bases between. The CDR3 bases are TGTGCCAGCAGTTTGGGCAGGGACAACACCGGGGAGCTGTTTTTT. This sequence encodes CASSLGRDNTGELFF.

V usage is TRBV29-1 and J usage is TRBJ1-2; unclear D gene. The CDR3 covers 12 residues. Trimming took 4 bases from V and 4 from J, leaving 10 bases between them. CDR1 is SQVTM and CDR2 is ANQGSEA in the germline V gene. CDR3 loop: CSVGQLRYGYTF. DNA of the CDR3: TGCAGCGTTGGGCAGCTCCGCTATGGCTACACCTTC.

CDR3 DNA sequence: TGCGCCAGCAGCTCCCCTGGACGGATAAACTATGGCTACACCTTC. Translating it yields CASSSPGRINYGYTF. The rearrangement uses TRBV5-1 and TRBJ1-2, with D uncertain. The CDR3 is made up of 15 amino acids. Trimming took off 3 bases at V and 2 bases at J, with 14 bases between the two ends. Looked up from germline, CDR1 is SGHRS and CDR2 is YFSETQ. The full variable domain, rest sourced from reference TRBV5-1 and TRBJ1-2, is KAGVTQTPRYLIKTRGQQVTLSCSPISGHRSVSWYQQTPGQGLQFLFEYFSETQRNKGNFPGRFSGRQFSNSRSEMNVSTLELGDSALYLCASSSPGRINYGYTFGSGTRLTVV.

This clone appeared a single time. The chain employs TRBV2 and TRBJ2-3; a weak D match, TRBD1 (5 bases). Trimming pared 5 bases from V and 4 bases from J, leaving 25 bases between. The germline V gene has CDR1 SNHLY and CDR2 FYNNEI. The CDR3 totals 18 residues. The chain's CDR3 is CASSKPRAGITTSDTQYF. CDR3 bases: TGTGCCAGCAGTAAACCAAGAGCAGGGATAACAACATCAGATACGCAGTATTTT.

The chain joins TRBV19 to TRBJ2-1; D is possibly TRBD1 or TRBD2 (5 bases each). The CDR3 runs 17 residues. From germline, CDR1 is LNHDA and CDR2 SQIVND (reference sequence). V lost 4 bases, J lost 2 bases, and 18 bases lay in between. The CDR3 loop is CASSSGGLGTPYNEQFF. The CDR3 DNA reads as TGTGCCAGTAGTAGTGGGGGTCTGGGGACCCCCTACAATGAGCAGTTCTTC.

The CDR3 sequence is CASSPETAPAFGEKLFF. In nucleotides, the CDR3 is TGTGCCAGCTCACCGGAGACGGCCCCCGCTTTTGGTGAAAAACTGTTTTTT. The chain employs TRBV18 and TRBJ1-4; D is uncertain. CDR1 and CDR2 (germline): KGHSH, LQKENI. The CDR3 has 17 amino acids. V was trimmed by 3 bases and J by 7 bases, leaving 21 bases between them.

The V call is TRBV5-1, the J call TRBJ2-3; a possible D gene is TRBD1 (5 bases). The CDR3 has 15 amino acids. Germline V gives CDR1 SGHRS, CDR2 YFSETQ. The V and J ends lost 5 bases and 0 bases respectively, with 13 bases between them. CDR3 in amino acids: CASSTGYASTDTQYF. CDR3 nucleotides: TGCGCCAGCAGTACAGGATACGCTAGCACAGATACGCAGTATTTT.

V and J are TRBV5-6 and TRBJ2-7; D tentatively fits TRBD1 or TRBD2 (6 bases each). From germline, CDR1 is SGHDT and CDR2 YYEEEE. Deletions cut 3 bases from V and 5 bases from J, with 15 bases between. The CDR3 totals 14 residues. The DNA for the CDR3 is TGTGCCAGCAGCTACCTCGGGGGCGCAGACGAGCAGTACTTC. Protein product: CASSYLGGADEQYF.

The chain uses TRBV5-1 and TRBJ2-7, with 10 bases that match TRBD2. The ends lost 3 bases at V and 0 bases at J; junction bases unmatched: 3. Germline CDR1 reads SGHRS; CDR2 reads YFSETQ. CDR3 length: 15 amino acids. This CDR3 reads CASSSGLAASYEQYF. CDR3 in DNA: TGCGCCAGCAGCTCTGGACTAGCGGCCTCCTACGAGCAGTACTTC.

The V and J genes are TRBV11-1 and TRBJ1-2; 7 positions agree with TRBD1. V trimming: 5 bases; J trimming: 5 bases; junction bases outside the gene matches: 8. CDR1 is SGHAT and CDR2 is FQDESV in the germline V gene (reference sequence). This CDR3 contains 14 residues. The CDR3 sequence is CASSGDRAGYGYTF. The CDR3, as DNA: TGTGCCAGCAGCGGCGACAGGGCAGGGTATGGCTACACCTTC.

V usage is TRBV28 and J usage is TRBJ2-2; 7 nucleotides line up with TRBD1. V shed 0 bases, J shed 6 bases, and the junction held 1 base outside the gene matches. CDR3 length: 14 residues. Per the germline V gene, CDR1 is MDHEN and CDR2 is SYDVKM. The CDR3 loop is CASSLWQGAGELFF. The CDR3 nucleotides read TGTGCCAGCAGTTTATGGCAGGGGGCCGGGGAGCTGTTTTTT.

This clone showed up just a few times. The chain uses TRBV9 and TRBJ1-5; possible D gene TRBD1, 6 bases. The length of the CDR3 is 16 residues. Deletions cut 4 bases from V and 1 base from J, with 15 bases between. Looked up from germline, CDR1 is SGDLS and CDR2 is YYNGEE. CDR3 DNA sequence: TGTGCCAGCAGCCGCGAGGGGGAGGGGAGCAATCAGCCCCAGCATTTT. Its protein is CASSREGEGSNQPQHF.

With respect to this clone: Other DNA sequences in this specimen translate into the identical CDR3. The J gene is TRBJ1-5, the V gene TRBV19; TRBD1 agrees at 9 bases. Germline V gene lookup returns CDR1 LNHDA and CDR2 SQIVND (reference sequence). This CDR3 spans 15 amino acids. V trimming: 6 bases; J trimming: 0 bases; junction bases outside the gene matches: 3. The CDR3 coding sequence is TGTGCCAGTAGGGACAGGGGATATAGCAATCAGCCCCAGCATTTT. Its translation is CASRDRGYSNQPQHF.